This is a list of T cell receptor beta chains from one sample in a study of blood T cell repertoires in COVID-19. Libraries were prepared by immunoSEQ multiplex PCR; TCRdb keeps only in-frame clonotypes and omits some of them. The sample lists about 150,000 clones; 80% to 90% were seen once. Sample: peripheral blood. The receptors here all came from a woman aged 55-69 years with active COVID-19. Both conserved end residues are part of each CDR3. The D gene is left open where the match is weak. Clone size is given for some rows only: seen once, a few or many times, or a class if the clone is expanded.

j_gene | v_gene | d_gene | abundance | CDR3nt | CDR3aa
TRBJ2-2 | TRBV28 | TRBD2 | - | TGTGCCAGCAGTTTGGGGACTAGCGGGAGACGCACCGGGGAGCTGTTTTTT | CASSLGTSGRRTGELFF
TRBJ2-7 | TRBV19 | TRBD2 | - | TGTGCCAGTAGTATCCAAGCGGGAGGAAGGTACGAGCAGTACTTC | CASSIQAGGRYEQYF
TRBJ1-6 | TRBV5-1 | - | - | TGCGCCAGCAGCTTGGAGGGACTGAGCTCCTATAATTCACCCCTCCACTTT | CASSLEGLSSYNSPLHF
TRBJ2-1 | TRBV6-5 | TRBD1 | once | TGTGCCAGCAGTCGGCAGGGGGTTCCGTACAATGAGCAGTTCTTC | CASSRQGVPYNEQFF
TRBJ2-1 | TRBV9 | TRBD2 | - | TGTGCCAGCAGCGTAAATCAGGGGAGCGGGAGGGATTACAATGAGCAGTTCTTC | CASSVNQGSGRDYNEQFF
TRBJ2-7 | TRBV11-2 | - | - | TGTGCCAGCAGCTTGCGCGACGAGCAGTACTTC | CASSLRDEQYF
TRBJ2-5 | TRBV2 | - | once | TGTGCCAGCAGTGGGGCCCCCGTAACCCAAGAGACCCAGTACTTC | CASSGAPVTQETQYF
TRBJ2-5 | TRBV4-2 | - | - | TGTGCCAGCAGCCAGGGGCCAATTGGGGAGACCCAGTACTTC | CASSQGPIGETQYF
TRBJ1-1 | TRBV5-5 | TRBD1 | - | TGTGCCAGCAGCGGTACAGGGGCGTTATCTGAAGCTTTCTTT | CASSGTGALSEAFF
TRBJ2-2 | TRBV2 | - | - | TGTGCCAGGACCATAAAACAGGGTCGGAGCACCGGGGAGCTGTTTTTT | CARTIKQGRSTGELFF
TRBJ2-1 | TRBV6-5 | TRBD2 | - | TGTGCCAGCAGGTTCGGGACTAGGTTAATTGAGCAGTTCTTC | CASRFGTRLIEQFF
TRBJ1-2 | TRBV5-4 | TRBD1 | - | TGTGCCAGCAGCTTGGGGACAGGGCCGGCGTATGGCTACACCTTC | CASSLGTGPAYGYTF
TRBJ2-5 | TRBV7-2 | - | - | TGTGCCAGCAGCCATGACCAGGGGGAGACCCAGTACTTC | CASSHDQGETQYF
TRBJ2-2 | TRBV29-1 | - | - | TGCAGCGTACCTGGACAGAACACCGGGGAGCTGTTTTTT | CSVPGQNTGELFF
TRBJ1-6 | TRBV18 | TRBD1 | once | TGTGCCAGCTCGCCCCGGGACAGCGAGGCCCTCCACTTT | CASSPRDSEALHF
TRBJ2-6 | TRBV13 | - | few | TGTGCCAGCAGCAAAACCGGTGGGGCCAACGTCCTGACTTTC | CASSKTGGANVLTF
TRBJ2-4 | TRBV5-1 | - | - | TGCGCCAGCAGCTATGGGCTCCTGCCAGACATTCAGTACTTC | CASSYGLLPDIQYF
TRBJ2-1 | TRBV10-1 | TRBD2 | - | TGCGCCAGCAGGAAACCCGGGACTAGCGGGGGCAATAATGAGCAGTTCTTC | CASRKPGTSGGNNEQFF
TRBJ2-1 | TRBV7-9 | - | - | TGTGCCAGCAAATCAGGGGAGGGCGCCTACAATGAGCAGTTCTTC | CASKSGEGAYNEQFF
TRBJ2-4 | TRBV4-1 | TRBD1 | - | TGCGCCAGCAGTCGGGACAGGATGAAGGTCAAAAACATTCAGTACTTC | CASSRDRMKVKNIQYF
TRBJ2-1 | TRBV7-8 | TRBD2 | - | TGTGCCAGCAGTTGGCGGGAGGCTGAGCAGTTCTTC | CASSWREAEQFF
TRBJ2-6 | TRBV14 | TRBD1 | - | TGTGCCAGCAGCAGAGGACAGGGGGGAACTTTTGGGGCCAACGTCCTGACTTTC | CASSRGQGGTFGANVLTF
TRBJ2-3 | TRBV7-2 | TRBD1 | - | TGTGCCAGCAGCTTCGACAGGGGGCATGATACGCAGTATTTT | CASSFDRGHDTQYF
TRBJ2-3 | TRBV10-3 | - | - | TGTGCCATCAGTAGCGGTGGGTTGGCCACAGATACGCAGTATTTT | CAISSGGLATDTQYF
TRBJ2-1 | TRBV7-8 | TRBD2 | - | TGTGCCAGCAGCTTATGGCTAGCGGGAGACAATGAGCAGTTCTTC | CASSLWLAGDNEQFF
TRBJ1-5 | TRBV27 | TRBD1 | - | TGTGCCAGCAGTTCTATGGGGACAGGGGGCTCGTACAATCAGCCCCAGCATTTT | CASSSMGTGGSYNQPQHF
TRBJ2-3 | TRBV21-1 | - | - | TGTGCCAGCAGGGGGCCAGGGTGCCTCACAGATACGCAGTATTTT | CASRGPGCLTDTQYF
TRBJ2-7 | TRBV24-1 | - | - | TGTGCCACCAGTGATATGAGCGAGCAGTACTTC | CATSDMSEQYF
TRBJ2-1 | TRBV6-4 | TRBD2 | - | TGTGCCAGCAGACTAGCGGGAAACTCCTACAATGAGCAGTTCTTC | CASRLAGNSYNEQFF
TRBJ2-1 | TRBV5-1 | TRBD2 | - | TGCGCCAGCAGCCCTAGAGCGGCGACTAGCGGTCTCTACAATGAGCAGTTCTTC | CASSPRAATSGLYNEQFF
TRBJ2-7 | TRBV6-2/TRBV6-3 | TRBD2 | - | TGTGCCAGCAGTTATCGCGCGTCTAGCGGGTCCTACGAGCAGTACTTC | CASSYRASSGSYEQYF
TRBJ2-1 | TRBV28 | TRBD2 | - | TGTGCCAGCAGACTAGCGCTTAGGAATGAGCAGTTCTTC | CASRLALRNEQFF
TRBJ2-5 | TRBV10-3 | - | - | TGTGCCACTTCCCTGTTAACAGGGTCGGAGACCCAGTACTTC | CATSLLTGSETQYF
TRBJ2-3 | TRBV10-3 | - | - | TGTGCCATCAGTGAGTCCACTAGCACAACAGATACGCAGTATTTT | CAISESTSTTDTQYF
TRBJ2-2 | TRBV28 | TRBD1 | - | TGTGCCAGCAGATATACACAGGGGGACACCGGGGAGCTGTTTTTT | CASRYTQGDTGELFF
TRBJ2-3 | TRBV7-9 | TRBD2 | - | TGTGCCAGCAGCACCTGGGGAGGGGTCACAGATACGCAGTATTTT | CASSTWGGVTDTQYF
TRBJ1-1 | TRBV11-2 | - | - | TGTGCCAGCAGCTTCGGGGGTTTGAGGGCTGAAGCTTTCTTT | CASSFGGLRAEAFF
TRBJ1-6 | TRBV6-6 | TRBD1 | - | TGTGCCAGCACTCATGGACGACAGGGGAGGAATTCACCCCTCCACTTT | CASTHGRQGRNSPLHF
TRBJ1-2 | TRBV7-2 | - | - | TGTGCCAGCAGCTTCCCCCCCGGGGGCTACACCTTC | CASSFPPGGYTF
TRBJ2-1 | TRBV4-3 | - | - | TGCGCCAGCAGCATGCGTGGAGTAAGGAATGAGCAGTTCTTC | CASSMRGVRNEQFF
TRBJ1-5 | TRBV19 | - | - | TGTGCCAGTAGCCCCGCGATAGGGGTTAGCAATCAGCCCCAGCATTTT | CASSPAIGVSNQPQHF
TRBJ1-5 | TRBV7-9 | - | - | TGTGCCAGCAGCTTGCAGGGAGGGCAGCCCCAGCATTTT | CASSLQGGQPQHF
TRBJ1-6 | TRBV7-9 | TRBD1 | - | TGTGCCAGCAGCTTAGACAAGTACAATTTAGGGGGCGATTCACCCCTCCACTTT | CASSLDKYNLGGDSPLHF
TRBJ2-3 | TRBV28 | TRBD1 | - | TGTGCCAGCAGTCGCCCGGGACAGGGATCAGATACGCAGTATTTT | CASSRPGQGSDTQYF
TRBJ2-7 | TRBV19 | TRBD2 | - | TGTGCCAGTAGTAACCTCCAGGCGGGGGATGCAAGGTCCTACGAGCAGTACTTC | CASSNLQAGDARSYEQYF
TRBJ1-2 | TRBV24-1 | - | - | TGTGCCACCAGTGACGGCGGGACGGGAGGTAGAGGCTACACCTTC | CATSDGGTGGRGYTF
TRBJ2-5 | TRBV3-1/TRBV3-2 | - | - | TGTGCCAGCAGCGGGACCGGGACTCACCAAGAGACCCAGTACTTC | CASSGTGTHQETQYF
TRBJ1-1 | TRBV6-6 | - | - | TGTGCCAGCAGGGACAGCCAAGTAATGAACACTGAAGCTTTCTTT | CASRDSQVMNTEAFF
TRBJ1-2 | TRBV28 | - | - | TGTGCCAGCAGTTCGGGGAGGTACGGCTACACCTTC | CASSSGRYGYTF
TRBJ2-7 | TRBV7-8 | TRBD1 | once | TGTGCCAGCAGCTTAGGCCCAGGGGGCCACGAGCAGTACTTC | CASSLGPGGHEQYF